This T cell receptor beta chain is drawn from a study of spatial heterogeneity in lung cancer (dated by TCRdb to about 2019). Regarding the study in general: Beta-chain transcripts were consistently detected in greater numbers than alpha-chain transcripts, which likely reflects a higher abundance of beta-chain transcripts. In tumor regions, TCR transcript counts showed a strong correlation with a T cell transcriptional module score from matched bulk RNA-seq. In the raw uncorrected reads, each unique combination of TCR and UMI appeared more than ten times on average. In non-small cell lung cancer, the study quantitatively compared TCR alpha and beta repertoires across several tumor regions, matched nontumor lung, and blood. Nonsynonymous mutation counts, determined by whole-exome sequencing of tumor tissue, were related to TCR repertoire features. Both alpha and beta chains were TCR-sequenced in samples taken at surgery, namely 220 tumor regions, 62 to 70 matched nontumor lung samples and 55 to 60 PBMC samples. What the work shows at the level of the full study, not this receptor alone: Estimated TCR-seq coverage of tumor T cells was only 5.5% to 8% for alpha chains and 13% for beta chains. Confirming at a functional level the hypothesis that regional TCRs recognize regional mutations was considered to require additional single-cell paired TCR alpha and beta sequencing. A correlation was observed between the number of expanded intratumoral alpha and beta TCRs and the tumor nonsynonymous mutation count. Counts of ubiquitous and regional expanded TCRs were found to correlate with counts of ubiquitous and regional nonsynonymous mutations, respectively.

Preparation of the library involved 5' RACE. Sequenced using a NextSeq 500. To allow correction of PCR and sequencing errors, the TCR library protocol tagged every TCR cDNA molecule with a unique molecular identifier. The original methods were these. TCR identification, UMI-based error correction and CDR3 extraction were performed with Decombinator tools. Expanded TCRs were defined as those above a frequency of 2 per 1,000, corresponding to the top 1% of the tumor frequency distribution. Expanded tumor TCRs were classed as regional if statistically deemed absent (corrected P<0.05) from at least one tumor region, otherwise ubiquitous. Rényi diversity was computed with the R vegan package after subsampling each repertoire 100 times to 5,000 TCRs. CDR3 similarity networks were built from amino acid triplet string-kernel similarity, connecting CDR3s with pairwise similarity above 0.82. The public reads were reanalyzed by TCRdb: fastp trimming at Q25, MiXCR alignment, in-frame beta chains only. Every CDR3 protein is listed once, alongside the most common genes and DNA of its rows. TCRdb, not the authors, supplied the V and J calls. The sample contains 1,300 or so distinct CDR3 sequences, roughly 4.9% of them found a single time. Approximately 12% of the sample goes to the ten largest clones.

This specimen's time point label, interpreted: sample taken at primary tumor resection. Samples were obtained from 72 patients with early-stage, untreated non-small cell lung cancer from the lung TRACERx cohort. Without any cell sorting, TCR sequencing was performed on whole RNA extracted either from tumor and nontumor lung tissue or from cryopreserved PBMC samples. Patients were selected for TCR sequencing only if sufficient RNA was available from at least two tumor regions. A lung pathologist reviewed the tumor and adjacent nontumor lung specimens before the specimens were selected. Inclusive of the bounding cysteine and phenylalanine, the CDR3 is 17 residues long. Only CDR3 DNA remains: 51 bases, in frame from the first base. CDR1 MDHEN and CDR2 SYDVKM are derived from the germline V gene. V loses 6 bases, J loses 0 bases, and the germline ends lie 19 bases apart. This clonotype is categorized as medium-sized (0.01 to 0.1%). No antigen is known for it. No base-level quality is on record; no much larger clone is a single base apart.

The receptor was isolated from a male donor with early-stage non-small cell lung cancer. This specimen was lung tumor tissue, taken at surgery. The chain employs TRBV28 and TRBJ2-3; perhaps TRBD2 is the D gene, with 6 bases matching. The CDR3 is CASSPGLGEDSTDTQYF. In nucleotide form, the sequence is TGTGCCAGCAGCCCGGGATTGGGGGAGGATAGCACAGATACGCAGTATTTT. The full variable domain, completed from the reference TRBV28 and TRBJ2-3 proteins outside the CDR3, reads DVKVTQSSRYLVKRTGEKVFLECVQDMDHENMFWYRQDPGLGLRLIYFSYDVKMKEKGDIPEGYSVSREKKERFSLILESASTNQTSMYLCASSPGLGEDSTDTQYFGPGTRLTVL.